The subject of this entry is one T cell receptor beta chain. The data originate from a study of blood T cell repertoires in COVID-19. At the level of the study: Both acute and convalescent COVID-19 samples were obtained from the United States, Italy and Spain. Sample material is recorded as cDNA or gDNA derived from T cells, B-cell-depleted T cells, or PBMCs.

Authors' analysis steps: Estimated nucleated cell counts came from reference gene primer amplification. Here immunoSEQ multiplex PCR was the method, and the copy in TCRdb shows in-frame clones only, minus some. V and J calls and clone size are those listed in that table; D and trimming were worked out from the DNA. The table shows roughly 100,000 clones, with roughly 85% occurring only once. From germline, CDR1 is MNHEY and CDR2 SMNVEV (reference sequence). The CDR3 sequence is 15 residues long. V lost 6 bases and J lost 1; bases outside the gene matches: 7. Sequencing used peripheral blood. The TCR originated in a man between 45 and 60 years old with active COVID-19. This chain uses TRBV27 with TRBJ2-5, with 8 nucleotides matching TRBD2. CDR3 loop: CASRYGGASQETQYF. In nucleotides, the CDR3 is TGTGCCAGCAGATACGGGGGGGCTTCCCAAGAGACCCAGTACTTC.